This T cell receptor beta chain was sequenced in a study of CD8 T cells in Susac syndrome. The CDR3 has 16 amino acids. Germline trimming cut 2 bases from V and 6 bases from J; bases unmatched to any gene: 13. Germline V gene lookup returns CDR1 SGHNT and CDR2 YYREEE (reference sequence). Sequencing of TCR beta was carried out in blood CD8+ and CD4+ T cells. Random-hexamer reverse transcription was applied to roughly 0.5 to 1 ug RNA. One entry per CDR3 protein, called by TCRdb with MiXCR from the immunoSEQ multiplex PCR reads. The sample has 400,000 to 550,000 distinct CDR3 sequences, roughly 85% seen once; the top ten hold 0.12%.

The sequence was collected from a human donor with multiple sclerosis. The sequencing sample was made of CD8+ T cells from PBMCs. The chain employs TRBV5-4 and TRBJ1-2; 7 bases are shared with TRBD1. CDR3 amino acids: CASSFGDSSFHNGYTF. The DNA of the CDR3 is TGTGCCAGCAGCTTCGGGGACAGTTCGTTTCACAATGGCTACACCTTC.